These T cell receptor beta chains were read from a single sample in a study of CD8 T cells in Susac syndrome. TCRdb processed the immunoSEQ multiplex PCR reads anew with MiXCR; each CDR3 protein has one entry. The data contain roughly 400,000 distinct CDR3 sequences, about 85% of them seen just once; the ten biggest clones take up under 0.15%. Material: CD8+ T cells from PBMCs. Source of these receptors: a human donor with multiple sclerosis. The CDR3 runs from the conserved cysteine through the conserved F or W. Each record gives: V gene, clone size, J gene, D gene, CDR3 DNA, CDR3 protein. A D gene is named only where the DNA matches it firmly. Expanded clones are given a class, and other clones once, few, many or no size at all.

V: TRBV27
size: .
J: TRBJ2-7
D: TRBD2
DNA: TGTGCCAGCAGTTTCTCGGGAGGGGGCTACGAGCAGTACTTC
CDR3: CASSFSGGGYEQYF

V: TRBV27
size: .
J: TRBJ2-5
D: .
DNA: TGTGCCAGCAGTTTAATGGGTCCCAAGCTGGCAGGGGAAGAGACCCAGTACTTC
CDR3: CASSLMGPKLAGEETQYF

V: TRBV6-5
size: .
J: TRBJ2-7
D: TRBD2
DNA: TGTGCCAGCAGTTACCCCGGACTAGCGGACTACGAGCAGTACTTC
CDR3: CASSYPGLADYEQYF

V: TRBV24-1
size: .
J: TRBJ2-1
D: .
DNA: TGTGCCACCAGTGAAGGGGCCGGCCCCAATGAGCAGTTCTTC
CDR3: CATSEGAGPNEQFF

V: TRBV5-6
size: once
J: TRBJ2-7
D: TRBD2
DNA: TGTGCCAGCAGGTCGGATACTAGCGGGAGGGACGAGCAGTACTTC
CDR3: CASRSDTSGRDEQYF

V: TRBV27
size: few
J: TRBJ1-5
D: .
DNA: TGTGCCAGCAGTTTAGGGGGCCGTCAGCCCCAGCATTTT
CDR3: CASSLGGRQPQHF

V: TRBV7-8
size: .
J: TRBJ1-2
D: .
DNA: TGTGCCAGCAGCTTAGGTGAAGCCGCGGGGGGCTACACCTTC
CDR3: CASSLGEAAGGYTF

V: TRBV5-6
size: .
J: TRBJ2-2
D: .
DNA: TGTGCCAGCAGCTCCGACAGGACATCGAACACCGGGGAGCTGTTTTTT
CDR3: CASSSDRTSNTGELFF

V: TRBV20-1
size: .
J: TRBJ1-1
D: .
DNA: TGCAGTGCCTTGGGACGGGAGAACACTGAAGCTTTCTTT
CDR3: CSALGRENTEAFF

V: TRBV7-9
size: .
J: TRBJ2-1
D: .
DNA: TGTGCCAGCAGCTTAGGGGAAGCGGCCCGTTACAATGAGCAGTTCTTC
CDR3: CASSLGEAARYNEQFF

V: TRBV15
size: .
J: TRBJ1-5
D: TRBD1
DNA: TGTGCCACCAGCGGCGACAGGGGCCAGAGTCAGCCCCAGCATTTT
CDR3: CATSGDRGQSQPQHF

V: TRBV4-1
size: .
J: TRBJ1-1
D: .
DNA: TGCGCCAGCAGCCAAGACCAGCGGAGAGCTTTCTTT
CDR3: CASSQDQRRAFF

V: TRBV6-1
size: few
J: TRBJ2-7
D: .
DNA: TGTGCCAGCACTTTGGGGGGCCACTACGAGCAGTACTTC
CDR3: CASTLGGHYEQYF

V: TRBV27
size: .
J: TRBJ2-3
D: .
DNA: TGTGCCAGCAGTTTAGGCCCCACCGGGCTAAGCACAGATACGCAGTATTTT
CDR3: CASSLGPTGLSTDTQYF

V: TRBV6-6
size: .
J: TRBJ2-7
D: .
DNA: TGTGCCAGCAGTTACGCAGGCACCTACGAGCAGTACTTC
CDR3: CASSYAGTYEQYF

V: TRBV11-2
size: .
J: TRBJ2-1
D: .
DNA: TGTGCCAGCAGCCAGACTAGTATTTGGAATGAGCAGTTCTTC
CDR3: CASSQTSIWNEQFF

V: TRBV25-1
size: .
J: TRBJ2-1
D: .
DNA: TGTGCCAGCAGTGATTGGGTTAGCGAAAATGAGCAGTTCTTC
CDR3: CASSDWVSENEQFF

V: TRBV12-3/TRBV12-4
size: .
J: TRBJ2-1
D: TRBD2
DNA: TGTGCCAGCAGACTTAGGAGCGGGAGCTACAATGAGCAGTTCTTC
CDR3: CASRLRSGSYNEQFF

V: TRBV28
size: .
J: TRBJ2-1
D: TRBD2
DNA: TGTGCCAGCAGTCCGCAGAGCGGGAGAGTCAATGAGCAGTTCTTC
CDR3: CASSPQSGRVNEQFF

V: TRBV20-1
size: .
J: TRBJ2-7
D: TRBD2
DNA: TGCAGTGCTAGAGATCTGCAGCGGGACTCCTACGAGCAGTACTTC
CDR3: CSARDLQRDSYEQYF

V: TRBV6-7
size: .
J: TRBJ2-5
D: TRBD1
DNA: TGTGCCAGCAGTTACTCGTTTGGGGACAGGGGAAGGAGACAAGAGACCCAGTACTTC
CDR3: CASSYSFGDRGRRQETQYF

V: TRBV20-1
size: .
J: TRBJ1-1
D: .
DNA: TGCAGTGCTAGAGGAACGGGGAACACTGAAGCTTTCTTT
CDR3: CSARGTGNTEAFF

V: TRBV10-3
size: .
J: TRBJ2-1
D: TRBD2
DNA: TGTGCCATCACCCGGACTAGCGGAGACTACAATGAGCAGTTCTTC
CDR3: CAITRTSGDYNEQFF

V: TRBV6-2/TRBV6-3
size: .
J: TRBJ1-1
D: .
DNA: TGTGCCAGCAGTTACTCGAAAAGGCGGATGAACACTGAAGCTTTCTTT
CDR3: CASSYSKRRMNTEAFF

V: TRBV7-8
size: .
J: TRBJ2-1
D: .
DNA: TGTGCCAGCAGCTTAGAAATAGGACGTATGGGCATCTTC
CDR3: CASSLEIGRMGIF

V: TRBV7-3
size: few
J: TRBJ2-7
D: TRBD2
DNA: TGTGCCAGCGGACTGGGAGGGTTGGGGACCTACGAGCAGTACTTC
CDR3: CASGLGGLGTYEQYF

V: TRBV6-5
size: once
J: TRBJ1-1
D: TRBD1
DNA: TGTGCCAGCAGTTACTCGGGACAGCAAAACACTGAAGCTTTCTTT
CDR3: CASSYSGQQNTEAFF

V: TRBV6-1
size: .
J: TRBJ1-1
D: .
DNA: TGTGCCAGCAGCAATGGGGGCACTGAAGCTTTCTTT
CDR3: CASSNGGTEAFF

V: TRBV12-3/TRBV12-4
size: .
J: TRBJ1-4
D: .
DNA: TGTGCCAGCAGTCTCGCAGCAACTAATGAAAAACTGTTTTTT
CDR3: CASSLAATNEKLFF

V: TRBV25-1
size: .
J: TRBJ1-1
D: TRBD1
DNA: TGTGCCAGCAGTGAATATGGGGGGACAGGGGTCACTGAAGCTTTCTTT
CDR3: CASSEYGGTGVTEAFF

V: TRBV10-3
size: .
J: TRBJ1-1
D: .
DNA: TGTGCCATCAGTGAGGGGTTTGAAGCTTTCTTT
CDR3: CAISEGFEAFF

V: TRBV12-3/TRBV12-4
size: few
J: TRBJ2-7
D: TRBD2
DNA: TGTGCCAGCAGTTGGACTAGCGGGGGGGCCGACGAGCAGTACTTC
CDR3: CASSWTSGGADEQYF

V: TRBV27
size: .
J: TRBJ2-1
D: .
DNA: TGTGCCAGCAGCTTAACAGGGTACAATGAGCAGTTCTTC
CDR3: CASSLTGYNEQFF

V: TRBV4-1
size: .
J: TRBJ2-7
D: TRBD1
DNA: TGCGCCAGCAGCCAAGACCGGGACAGGGAACCTTTTGGCTACGAGCAGTACTTC
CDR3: CASSQDRDREPFGYEQYF

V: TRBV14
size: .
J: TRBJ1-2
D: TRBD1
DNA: TGTGCCAGCAGCCCCTTACCGAGGACAGGGCATGGCTACACCTTC
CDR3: CASSPLPRTGHGYTF

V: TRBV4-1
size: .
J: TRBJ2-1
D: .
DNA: TGCGCCAGCAGCCAAGAGGAGCGGAGCTACAATGAGCAGTTCTTC
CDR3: CASSQEERSYNEQFF

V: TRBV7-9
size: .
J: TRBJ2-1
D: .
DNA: TGTGCCAGCAGCCCAACCGAGGGGTTGGATGAGCAGTTCTTC
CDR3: CASSPTEGLDEQFF

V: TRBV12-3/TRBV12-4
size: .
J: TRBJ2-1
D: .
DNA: TGTGCCAGCAGTTGGGGGACGAATAGAAATGAGCAGTTCTTC
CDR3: CASSWGTNRNEQFF

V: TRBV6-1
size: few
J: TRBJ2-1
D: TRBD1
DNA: TGTGCCAGCAGTGCCGGGACAGGGGCGGTAGAAAAGCAGTTCTTC
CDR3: CASSAGTGAVEKQFF

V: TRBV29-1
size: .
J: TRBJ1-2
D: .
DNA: TGCAGCGTTCCAGGGTCTAGAGGCGGCTACACCTTC
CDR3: CSVPGSRGGYTF

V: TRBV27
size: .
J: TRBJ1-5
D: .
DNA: TGTGCCAGCAGTTTAGCGGGGGCCAATCAGCCCCAGCATTTT
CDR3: CASSLAGANQPQHF

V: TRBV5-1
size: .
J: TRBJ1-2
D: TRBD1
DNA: TGCGCCAGCAGCTCCGAAACCGGGACAGGGATTCACCCGGCTAACTATGGCTACACCTTC
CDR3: CASSSETGTGIHPANYGYTF

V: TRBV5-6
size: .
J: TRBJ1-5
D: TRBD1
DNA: TGTGCCAGCAGCTTGGCCGCAGGGGGCTTGCAGCCCCAGCATTTT
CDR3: CASSLAAGGLQPQHF

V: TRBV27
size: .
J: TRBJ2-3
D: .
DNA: TGTGCCAGCAGTTTATTCGACGGCTCTAGCACAGATACGCAGTATTTT
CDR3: CASSLFDGSSTDTQYF

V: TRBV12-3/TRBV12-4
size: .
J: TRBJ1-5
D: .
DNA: TGTGCCAGCAGTTTACGTAGCAATCAGCCCCAGCATTTT
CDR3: CASSLRSNQPQHF

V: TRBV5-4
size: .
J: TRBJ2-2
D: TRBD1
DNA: TGTGCCATCAAGGGACAGGGGGCGCGTGGGGAGCTGTTTTTT
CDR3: CAIKGQGARGELFF

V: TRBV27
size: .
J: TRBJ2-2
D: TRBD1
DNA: TGTGCCAGCAGTCAATTAGGTACAGGGGGGAACACCGGGGAGCTGTTTTTT
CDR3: CASSQLGTGGNTGELFF

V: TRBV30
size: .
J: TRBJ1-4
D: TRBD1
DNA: TGTGCCTGGCAGGGGGCTAATGAAAAACTGTTTTTT
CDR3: CAWQGANEKLFF

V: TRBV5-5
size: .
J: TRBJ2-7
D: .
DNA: TGTGCCAGTGTACAGAACGACCCCTACGAGCAGTACTTC
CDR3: CASVQNDPYEQYF

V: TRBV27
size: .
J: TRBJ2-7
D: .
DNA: TGTGCCAGCAGTTTAGCACAGCCGACGGGGACCTACGAGCAGTACTTC
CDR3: CASSLAQPTGTYEQYF

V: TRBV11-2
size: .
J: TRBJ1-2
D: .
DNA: TGTGCCAGCAGCTCGCCGCAGGGCGCGTATGGCTACACCTTC
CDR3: CASSSPQGAYGYTF

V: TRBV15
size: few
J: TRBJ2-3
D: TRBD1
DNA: TGTGCCACCAGCAGCCCCGGGACAGTCACAACAGATACGCAGTATTTT
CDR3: CATSSPGTVTTDTQYF

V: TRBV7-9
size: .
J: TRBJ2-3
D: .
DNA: TGTGCCAGCAGCTTTGGGACCGCCACTAGCACAGATACGCAGTATTTT
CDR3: CASSFGTATSTDTQYF

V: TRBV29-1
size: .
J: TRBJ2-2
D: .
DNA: TGCAGCGTCAAGGGGGACTTCGGGGAGCTGTTTTTT
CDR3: CSVKGDFGELFF

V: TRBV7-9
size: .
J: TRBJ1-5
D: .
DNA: TGTGCCAGCAGCTTTTTTTGGCAGCCCCAGCATTTT
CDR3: CASSFFWQPQHF